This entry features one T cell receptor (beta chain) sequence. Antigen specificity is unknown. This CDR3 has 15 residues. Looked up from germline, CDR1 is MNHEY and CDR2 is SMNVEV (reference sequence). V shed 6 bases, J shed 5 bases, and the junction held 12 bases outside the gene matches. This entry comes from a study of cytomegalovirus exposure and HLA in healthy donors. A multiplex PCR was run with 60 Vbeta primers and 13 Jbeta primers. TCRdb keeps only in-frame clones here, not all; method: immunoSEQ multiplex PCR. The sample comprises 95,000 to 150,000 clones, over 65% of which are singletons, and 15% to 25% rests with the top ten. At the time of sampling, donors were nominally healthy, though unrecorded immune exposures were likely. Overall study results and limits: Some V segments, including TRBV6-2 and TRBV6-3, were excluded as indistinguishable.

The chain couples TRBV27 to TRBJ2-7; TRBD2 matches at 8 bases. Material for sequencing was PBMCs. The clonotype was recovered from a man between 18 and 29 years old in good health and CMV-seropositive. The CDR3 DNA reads TGTGCCAGCAGCTTCGGGACTAGTACTATCCACGAGCAGTACTTC. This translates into CASSFGTSTIHEQYF.